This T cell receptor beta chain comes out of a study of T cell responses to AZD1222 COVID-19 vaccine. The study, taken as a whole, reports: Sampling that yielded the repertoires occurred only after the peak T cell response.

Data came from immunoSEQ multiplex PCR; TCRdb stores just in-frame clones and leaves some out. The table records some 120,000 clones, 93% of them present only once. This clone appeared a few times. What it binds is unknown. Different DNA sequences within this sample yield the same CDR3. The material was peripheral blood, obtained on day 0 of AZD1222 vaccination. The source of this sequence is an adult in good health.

In DNA form, the CDR3 reads TGTGCCAGCTCACCAGGGCTAGCGGGATTGAATGAGCAGTTCTTC. Its protein is CASSPGLAGLNEQFF. The rearrangement joins TRBV18 to TRBJ2-1; TRBD2 agrees at 9 bases. Trimming at V came to 2 bases and at J to 7 bases, leaving 6 bases not matched to a gene. The CDR3 runs to 15 residues. The germline V gene has CDR1 KGHSH and CDR2 LQKENI.